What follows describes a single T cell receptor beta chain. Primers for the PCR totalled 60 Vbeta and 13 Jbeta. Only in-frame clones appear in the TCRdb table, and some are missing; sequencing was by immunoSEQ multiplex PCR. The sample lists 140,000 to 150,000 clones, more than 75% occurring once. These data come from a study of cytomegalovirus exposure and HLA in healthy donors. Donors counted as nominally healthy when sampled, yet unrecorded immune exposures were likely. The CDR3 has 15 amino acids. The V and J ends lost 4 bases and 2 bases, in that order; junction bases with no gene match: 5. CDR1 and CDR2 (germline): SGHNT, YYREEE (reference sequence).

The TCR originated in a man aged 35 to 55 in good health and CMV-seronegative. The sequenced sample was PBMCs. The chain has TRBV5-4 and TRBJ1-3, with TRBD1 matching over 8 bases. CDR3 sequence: CASSLDRAAGNTIYF. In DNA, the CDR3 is TGTGCCAGCAGCCTGGACAGGGCCGCTGGAAACACCATATATTTT. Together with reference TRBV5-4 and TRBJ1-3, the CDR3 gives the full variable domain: ETGVTQSPTHLIKTRGQQVTLRCSSQSGHNTVSWYQQALGQGPQFIFQYYREEENGRGNFPPRFSGLQFPNYSSELNVNALELDDSALYLCASSLDRAAGNTIYFGEGSWLTVV.